This TCR beta chain was captured by sequencing in a study of CD8 T cells in Susac syndrome. Study context: The Susac syndrome patients were therapy-naive, on corticosteroids, or on intravenous immunoglobulin alone at blood draw.

Through negative isolation, CD4+ and CD8+ T cells were obtained, while TEMRA cells were enriched using FACS. Study results and limitations: In total CD8+ repertoires, more than 15 Susac-specific public clones were found, and a few in CD8+ TEMRA repertoires. In Susac syndrome, CD8+ expansion was highest in TEMRA and active disease.

Comment on this clonotype: Its antigen is undetermined.

When the RNA was reverse transcribed, random hexamers were used with an input of about 0.45 to 1 ug. TCRdb re-derived calls from the immunoSEQ multiplex PCR reads in MiXCR, one entry per CDR3 protein. The table has about 120,000 distinct CDR3 sequences, about 94% seen once. Germline CDR1 and CDR2: SGHVS and FNYEAQ. V was clipped by 6 bases and J by 0 bases, with 6 bases between them. The CDR3 contains 14 residues. This rearrangement joins TRBV7-6 to TRBJ2-6; no clear D gene. The specimen sequenced was CD8+ T cells from PBMCs. The TCR sequence derives from a human donor with Susac syndrome. The CDR3 loop is CASRETSGANVLTF. The CDR3 DNA is TGTGCCAGCAGAGAGACCTCTGGGGCCAACGTCCTGACTTTC.